The 11 T cell receptor beta chains in this list originate from one sample, sequenced in a study of blood T cell repertoires in COVID-19. TCRdb keeps only in-frame clones here, not all; method: immunoSEQ multiplex PCR. The table lists some 29,000 clones, around 90% of them singletons. Sequencing was done on a sample of peripheral blood. The receptors were gathered from an older man with active or convalescent COVID-19.

The chain recombines TRBV7-2 with TRBJ1-5, with 8 positions matching TRBD1. The CDR3 totals 14 residues. V dropped 4 bases and J dropped 4; count of bases not matched to a gene: 3. Germline V CDR1 and CDR2: SGHTA, FQGNSA. DNA of the CDR3: TGTGCCAGCAGCTCTGGACAGGGAAATCAGCCCCAGCATTTT. Its protein product is CASSSGQGNQPQHF.

V usage is TRBV7-2 and J usage is TRBJ1-2, with 7 bases matching TRBD1. This CDR3 comprises 16 residues. In germline, CDR1 is SGHTA, CDR2 FQGNSA. The V segment lost 0 bases and the J segment 6 bases; nucleotides outside the gene matches: 10. The DNA for the CDR3 is TGTGCCAGCAGCTTAGCCGGGACAGTGGGTTTGAATGGCTACACCTTC. Translating gives CASSLAGTVGLNGYTF.

This clone was found once. This chain uses TRBV10-3 with TRBJ2-1, with 12 bases lining up with TRBD2. Trimming cost V 6 bases and J 8 bases; bases outside gene matches: 8. The germline V gene encodes CDR1 ENHRY and CDR2 SYGVKD. The CDR3 is made up of 15 amino acids. The CDR3 spells CAIRTSGSSVDEQFF. As DNA, the CDR3 is TGTGCCATCAGGACTAGCGGGAGCTCCGTCGATGAGCAGTTCTTC.

The chain recombines TRBV4-2 with TRBJ2-2; 9 bases are a match to TRBD1. CDR1 and CDR2 (germline): LGHNA, YNFKEQ. Unmatched junction bases numbered 8, after V lost 4 bases and J lost 5 bases. This CDR3 spans 16 amino acids. Written as DNA, the CDR3 is TGTGCCAGCAGCCCTACAGGACAGGGGAAAACCGGGGAGCTGTTTTTT. Its protein product is CASSPTGQGKTGELFF.

The chain joins TRBV7-8 to TRBJ1-5; D might be TRBD1 (5 bases). V lost 5 bases and J 6 bases, leaving 20 bases between the germline ends. CDR3 size: 16 residues. The germline V gene has CDR1 SGHVS and CDR2 FQNEAQ. Written as DNA, the CDR3 is TGTGCCAGCAGCACCTTTGGCGCCCAAAGGGGTCAGCCCCAGCATTTT. It encodes CASSTFGAQRGQPQHF.

The V and J genes are TRBV7-9 and TRBJ1-1; a possible D gene is TRBD1 (5 bases). CDR3 size: 15 residues. The V end lost 5 bases, the J end lost 1 base, and 14 bases lay between the germline ends. Germline CDR1 and CDR2: SEHNR and FQNEAQ (reference sequence). CDR3 nucleotide sequence: TGTGCCAGCAGCCCCCTAGGGGTCTGGAACACTGAAGCTTTCTTT. It codes for CASSPLGVWNTEAFF.

The chain combines TRBV12-3 or TRBV12-4 with TRBJ1-4; no clear D gene. The length of the CDR3 is 13 residues. Trimming pared 4 bases from V and 7 bases from J, leaving 10 bases between. The DNA of the CDR3 is TGTGCCAGCAGTTCCCTCGAGGGTGAAAAACTGTTTTTT. Protein: CASSSLEGEKLFF.

In this sample, this clone turned up once. This chain links TRBV5-1 with TRBJ2-2; D gene uncertain. Germline CDR1 and CDR2: SGHRS and YFSETQ. Trimming stripped 1 base from V and 2 bases from J, with 12 bases between. The CDR3 has 16 amino acids. The CDR3 loop reads CASSLSSTANTGELFF. Here the CDR3 DNA reads TGCGCCAGCAGCTTGAGTTCAACAGCCAACACCGGGGAGCTGTTTTTT.

V and J are TRBV5-1 and TRBJ1-6, with 9 bases matching TRBD1. CDR3 size: 22 residues. V lost 4 bases, J lost 0 bases, and 20 bases stayed unmatched. Germline CDR1 reads SGHRS; CDR2 reads YFSETQ. The CDR3 loop reads CASSREGQGTWGVSSYNSPLHF. CDR3 bases: TGCGCCAGCAGCCGCGAGGGACAGGGAACTTGGGGGGTGAGCTCCTATAATTCACCCCTCCACTTT. Based on the CDR3 plus reference TRBV5-1 and TRBJ1-6, the full variable domain is KAGVTQTPRYLIKTRGQQVTLSCSPISGHRSVSWYQQTPGQGLQFLFEYFSETQRNKGNFPGRFSGRQFSNSRSEMNVSTLELGDSALYLCASSREGQGTWGVSSYNSPLHFGNGTRLTVT.

This chain connects TRBV20-1 to TRBJ1-1; D unresolved. The germline V gene encodes CDR1 DFQATT and CDR2 SNEGSKA (reference sequence). The V and J ends lost 6 bases and 1 base respectively, with 6 bases between them. CDR3 length: 11 residues. The DNA of the CDR3 is TGCAGTGCCCGGGGGAACACTGAAGCTTTCTTT. It translates to CSARGNTEAFF.

V and J are TRBV18 and TRBJ2-3; D unclear. From germline, CDR1 is KGHSH and CDR2 LQKENI. This CDR3 spans 12 amino acids. V was trimmed by 6 bases and J by 5 bases, leaving 9 bases between them. The CDR3 DNA reads as TGTGCCAGCTCCTCTTCTAGAGATACGCAGTATTTT. Its protein product is CASSSSRDTQYF.